The T cell receptor (beta chain) under discussion was sequenced for a study of TIL therapy for anti-PD-1-resistant metastatic lung cancer. The immunoSEQ assay was v3. Some clones are missing from TCRdb's copy, which holds only in-frame ones; the method was immunoSEQ multiplex PCR. The data contain approximately 95,000 clones, about three fifths of them seen just once; the ten biggest clones take up approximately 11%. Deletions cut 4 bases from V and 4 bases from J, with 13 bases between. CDR1 and CDR2 from the germline V gene are SEHNR and FQNEAQ (reference sequence). The CDR3 sequence is 15 residues long. Time point specified: pre-treatment sample, taken before nivolumab and TIL therapy. Most excised metastases sampled were pleural nodules or supraclavicular lymph nodes. This clone was observed a handful of times.

The TCR originated in a person between 25 and 80 years old with non-small cell lung cancer. This sample comprised tumor tissue, obtained at baseline. This chain uses TRBV7-9 with TRBJ2-2, with TRBD2 as a possible D gene (6 bases). This CDR3 is CASSWAGLGTGELFF. Written as DNA, the CDR3 is TGTGCCAGCAGCTGGGCGGGGTTGGGCACCGGGGAGCTGTTTTTT.